A single T cell receptor beta chain is shown here with its context. This specimen comes from a study of control samples from healthy donors and cancer patients. Only in-frame clones appear in the TCRdb table, and some are missing; sequencing was by immunoSEQ multiplex PCR. The sample shows 50,000 or so clones, 93% of them seen only once. Deletions cut 5 bases from V and 7 bases from J, with 18 bases between. The CDR3 is 14 residues long. Per the germline V gene, CDR1 is LNHDA and CDR2 is SQIVND (reference sequence). The sample taken for sequencing was PBMCs. The chain links TRBV19 to TRBJ2-7, with D maybe TRBD2 (6 bases). This receptor was taken from a woman between 50 and 59 years old with head and neck cancer. The CDR3 loop is CASSPERRALEQYF. The CDR3 nucleotides read TGTGCCAGTAGTCCCGAGAGGAGGGCCCTGGAGCAGTACTTC.